The sequence of this TCR beta chain was determined in a study of T cells after yellow fever vaccination. This clonotype has ten or more counts. Each CDR3 protein is one row after TCRdb ran MiXCR on the 5' RACE reads. The top ten clones hold more than 12% of a sample with about 630,000 distinct CDR3 sequences, approximately 13% of them seen once. The CDR3 spans 15 residues. Germline V gene sequence: CDR1 DFQATT, CDR2 SNEGSKA (reference sequence). The V gene end was trimmed by 2 bases and the J gene end by 1 base; junction bases not matched to a gene: 5. The source is a man between 25 and 39 years old who received the YFV17D yellow fever vaccine. The V call is TRBV20-1, the J call TRBJ2-5; 9 bases are shared with TRBD2. The sample consisted of PBMCs, taken on the day of the yellow fever booster vaccination. In DNA form, the CDR3 reads TGCAGTGCTAGAATCCGGCGGGGGGGCCAAGAGACCCAGTACTTC. This codes for CSARIRRGGQETQYF.